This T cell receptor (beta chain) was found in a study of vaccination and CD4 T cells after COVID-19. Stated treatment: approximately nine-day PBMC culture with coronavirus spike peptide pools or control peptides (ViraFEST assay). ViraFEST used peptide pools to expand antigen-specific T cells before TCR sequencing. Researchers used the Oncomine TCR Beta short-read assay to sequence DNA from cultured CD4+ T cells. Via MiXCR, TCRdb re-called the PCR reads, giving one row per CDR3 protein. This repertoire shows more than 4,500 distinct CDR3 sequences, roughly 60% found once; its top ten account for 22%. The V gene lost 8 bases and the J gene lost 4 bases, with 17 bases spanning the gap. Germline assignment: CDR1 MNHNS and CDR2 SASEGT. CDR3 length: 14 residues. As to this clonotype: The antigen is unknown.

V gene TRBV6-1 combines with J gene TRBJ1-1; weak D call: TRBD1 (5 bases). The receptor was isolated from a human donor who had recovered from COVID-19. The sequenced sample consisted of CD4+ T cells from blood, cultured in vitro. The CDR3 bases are TGTGCCAGCCACCAGGGACGACTGGGCACTGAAGCTTTCTTT. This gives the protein CASHQGRLGTEAFF.